The following is a T cell receptor (beta chain) sequence with its context. All patients experienced relapse after autologous stem cell transplantation, and brentuximab vedotin exposure was variable. These data come from a study of PD-1 blockade in classical Hodgkin lymphoma. V lost 0 bases to trimming and J lost 8 bases; unmatched junction nucleotides: 7. CDR1 is SGDLS, CDR2 YYNGEE, per germline. The CDR3 is made up of 15 amino acids. Using immunoSEQ multiplex PCR, the repertoire was profiled, and TCRdb retains in-frame clones only, with some absent. The sample shows 90,000 to 100,000 clones, roughly 90% of them seen only once.

This chain uses TRBV9 with TRBJ2-1; 8 bases map to TRBD2. This specimen consisted of peripheral blood mononuclear cells (PBMCs), obtained at baseline. The sequence was obtained from a human donor with classical Hodgkin lymphoma. CDR3 loop: CASSVDGRAVDEQFF. The CDR3 region has the DNA TGTGCCAGCAGCGTAGACGGGAGGGCGGTGGATGAGCAGTTCTTC.